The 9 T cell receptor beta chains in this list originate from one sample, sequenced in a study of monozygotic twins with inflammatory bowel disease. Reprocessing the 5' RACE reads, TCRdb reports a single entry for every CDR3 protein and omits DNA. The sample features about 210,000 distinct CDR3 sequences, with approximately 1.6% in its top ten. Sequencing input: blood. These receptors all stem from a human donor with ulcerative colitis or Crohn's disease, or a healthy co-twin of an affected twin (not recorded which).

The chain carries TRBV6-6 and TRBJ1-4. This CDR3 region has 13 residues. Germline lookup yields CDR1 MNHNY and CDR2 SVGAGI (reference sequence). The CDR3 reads CASSLVRGEKLFF.

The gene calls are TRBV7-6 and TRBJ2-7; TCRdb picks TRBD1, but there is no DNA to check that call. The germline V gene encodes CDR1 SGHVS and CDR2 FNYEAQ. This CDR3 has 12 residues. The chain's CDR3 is CASSTRDSQQYF.

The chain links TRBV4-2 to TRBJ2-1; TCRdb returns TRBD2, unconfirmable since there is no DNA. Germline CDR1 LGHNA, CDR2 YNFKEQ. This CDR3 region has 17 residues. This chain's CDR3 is CASRVNSAGSSYNEQFF.

Here the CDR3 reads CASATGWDTGELFF. The rearrangement joins TRBV27 to TRBJ2-2; TCRdb gives TRBD1 as the D gene, but with no DNA this cannot be confirmed. In germline, CDR1 is MNHEY, CDR2 SMNVEV (reference sequence). This CDR3 is built from 14 residues.

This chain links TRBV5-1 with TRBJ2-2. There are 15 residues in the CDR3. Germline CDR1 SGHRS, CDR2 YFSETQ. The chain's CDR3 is CASSLQSGNTGELFF.

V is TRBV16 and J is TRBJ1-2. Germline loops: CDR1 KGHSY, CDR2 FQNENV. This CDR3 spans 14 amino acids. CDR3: CASSLGTSNYGYTF.

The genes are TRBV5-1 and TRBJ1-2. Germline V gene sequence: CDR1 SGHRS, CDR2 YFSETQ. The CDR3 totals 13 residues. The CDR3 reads CASSPHFDGGYTF.

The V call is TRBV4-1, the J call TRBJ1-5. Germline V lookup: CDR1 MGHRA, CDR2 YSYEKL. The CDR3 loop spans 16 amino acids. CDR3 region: CASSQDGGYSNQPQHF.

Here the CDR3 reads CAISETSNEQFF. V gene TRBV10-3 combines with J gene TRBJ2-1. Per germline, CDR1 ENHRY and CDR2 SYGVKD. This CDR3 region has 12 residues.